Listed below are T cell receptor beta chains from one sample, sequenced in a study of CD8+ T cells in alopecia areata. Assay used: immunoSEQ multiplex PCR; TCRdb lists only in-frame clones, some missing. Of about 120,000 clones in the sample, 50% to 55% are singletons; the top ten hold around 0.46%. The specimen was CD4+ T cells sorted from blood, collected at week 4, from a patient treated with tofacitinib. Receptors originate from a human donor with alopecia areata. The CDR3 runs from the conserved cysteine through the conserved F or W. A D gene is named only where the DNA matches it firmly. Rows may omit the clone size; those that give it use once, few, many or a size class.

CDR3nt: TGCAGCGTTGAGAGGCAGCCCTATGGCTACACCTTC
CDR3aa: CSVERQPYGYTF
j_gene: TRBJ1-2
d_gene: -
abundance: once
v_gene: TRBV29-1

CDR3nt: TGTGCCTGGGGTCCGGGACAATCATATCAGCCCCAGCATTTT
CDR3aa: CAWGPGQSYQPQHF
j_gene: TRBJ1-5
d_gene: -
abundance: -
v_gene: TRBV30

CDR3nt: TGCAGCGTCCGTGGGGGACAGGAGACCAGCACAGATACGCAGTATTTT
CDR3aa: CSVRGGQETSTDTQYF
j_gene: TRBJ2-3
d_gene: TRBD1
abundance: -
v_gene: TRBV29-1

CDR3nt: TGTGCCAGCAGCTTAGTGGCAGCTAACACCGGGGAGCTGTTTTTT
CDR3aa: CASSLVAANTGELFF
j_gene: TRBJ2-2
d_gene: -
abundance: -
v_gene: TRBV7-6

CDR3nt: TGCGCCAGCAGCTTGGCTACAGGGAAGGGTGGCAATGAGCAGTTCTTC
CDR3aa: CASSLATGKGGNEQFF
j_gene: TRBJ2-1
d_gene: -
abundance: -
v_gene: TRBV5-1

CDR3nt: TGCAGCGTTGGAGCCCACGAGCAGTACTTC
CDR3aa: CSVGAHEQYF
j_gene: TRBJ2-7
d_gene: -
abundance: -
v_gene: TRBV29-1

CDR3nt: TGTGCCTGGAGTACACCCGGGACTAGGAGGGACAATGAGCAGTTCTTC
CDR3aa: CAWSTPGTRRDNEQFF
j_gene: TRBJ2-1
d_gene: TRBD2
abundance: -
v_gene: TRBV30

CDR3nt: TGTGCCAGCAGTTACTCACCCGCAGCGAACACTGAAGCTTTCTTT
CDR3aa: CASSYSPAANTEAFF
j_gene: TRBJ1-1
d_gene: -
abundance: -
v_gene: TRBV6-5

CDR3nt: TGCAGCGTTGATGGTCCTGGGACAGGGGACGAGCAGTACTTC
CDR3aa: CSVDGPGTGDEQYF
j_gene: TRBJ2-7
d_gene: TRBD1
abundance: -
v_gene: TRBV29-1

CDR3nt: TGCGCCAGCAGCTGGGACGCATCCAGAGGTTTTTTGGCTTTCTTT
CDR3aa: CASSWDASRGFLAFF
j_gene: TRBJ1-1
d_gene: -
abundance: -
v_gene: TRBV5-1

CDR3nt: TGTGCCAGCAGCCCTGACTCGGCCCATGGCTACACCTTC
CDR3aa: CASSPDSAHGYTF
j_gene: TRBJ1-2
d_gene: -
abundance: few
v_gene: TRBV6-5

CDR3nt: TGTGCCAGCAGGGCCGGGACAGGGCACGGGGAGCTGTTTTTT
CDR3aa: CASRAGTGHGELFF
j_gene: TRBJ2-2
d_gene: TRBD1
abundance: -
v_gene: TRBV2

CDR3nt: TGTGCCAGCAGCTTGCCCAGGGGCACAGATACGCAGTATTTT
CDR3aa: CASSLPRGTDTQYF
j_gene: TRBJ2-3
d_gene: -
abundance: few
v_gene: TRBV7-2

CDR3nt: TGTGCCAGCGGTATACAGGGGGCTTCTAATGAGCAGTTCTTC
CDR3aa: CASGIQGASNEQFF
j_gene: TRBJ2-1
d_gene: TRBD1
abundance: -
v_gene: TRBV2

CDR3nt: TGCAGCGCAGAGGGGATCGGGAACACTGAAGCTTTCTTT
CDR3aa: CSAEGIGNTEAFF
j_gene: TRBJ1-1
d_gene: -
abundance: few
v_gene: TRBV29-1

CDR3nt: TGTGCCAGCACAAACCGTCGGACTGAGCAGTTCTTC
CDR3aa: CASTNRRTEQFF
j_gene: TRBJ2-1
d_gene: -
abundance: -
v_gene: TRBV7-2

CDR3nt: TGCAGCGCTACTAGCGCTTTAAACAATGAGCAGTTCTTC
CDR3aa: CSATSALNNEQFF
j_gene: TRBJ2-1
d_gene: TRBD2
abundance: -
v_gene: TRBV29-1

CDR3nt: TGCGCCAGCAGCTTGAGGTCAGGGGAGTCAGATACGCAGTATTTT
CDR3aa: CASSLRSGESDTQYF
j_gene: TRBJ2-3
d_gene: -
abundance: -
v_gene: TRBV5-1

CDR3nt: TGTGCCAGCAGCTTAGGCCGGGCCTGGGACAGGGGCTACGAGCAGTACTTC
CDR3aa: CASSLGRAWDRGYEQYF
j_gene: TRBJ2-7
d_gene: TRBD1
abundance: -
v_gene: TRBV11-2

CDR3nt: TGTGCCTGGACTGGGGGCGCCGGTCATCAGCCCCAGCATTTT
CDR3aa: CAWTGGAGHQPQHF
j_gene: TRBJ1-5
d_gene: -
abundance: few
v_gene: TRBV30

CDR3nt: TGCGCCAGCAGCTTCGAACCTACCGGGACTAGCGCCGAGCAGTTCTTC
CDR3aa: CASSFEPTGTSAEQFF
j_gene: TRBJ2-1
d_gene: TRBD2
abundance: few
v_gene: TRBV5-1

CDR3nt: TGTGCCAGCAGTGGGGATAGCAATCAGCCCCAGCATTTT
CDR3aa: CASSGDSNQPQHF
j_gene: TRBJ1-5
d_gene: -
abundance: -
v_gene: TRBV25-1

CDR3nt: TGTGCCAGCAGCGAAGGGGACACCGGGGAGCTGTTTTTT
CDR3aa: CASSEGDTGELFF
j_gene: TRBJ2-2
d_gene: -
abundance: -
v_gene: TRBV6-5

CDR3nt: TGCAGCGCAGCAGGGGATACGAACACTGAAGCTTTCTTT
CDR3aa: CSAAGDTNTEAFF
j_gene: TRBJ1-1
d_gene: -
abundance: -
v_gene: TRBV29-1

CDR3nt: TGTGCCTGGAGGACTAGCGGGAGCACAGATACGCAGTATTTT
CDR3aa: CAWRTSGSTDTQYF
j_gene: TRBJ2-3
d_gene: TRBD2
abundance: -
v_gene: TRBV30

CDR3nt: TGTGCCAGCAGTGATGGGGGGGCGATCCCCCGGGCTGAAGCTTTCTTT
CDR3aa: CASSDGGAIPRAEAFF
j_gene: TRBJ1-1
d_gene: -
abundance: -
v_gene: TRBV6-1

CDR3nt: TGCAGCGTTGTTGTGGCTGGGAGCAAGGCAGATACGCAGTATTTT
CDR3aa: CSVVVAGSKADTQYF
j_gene: TRBJ2-3
d_gene: -
abundance: few
v_gene: TRBV29-1

CDR3nt: TGTGCCAGCAATGATCCGGGACTAGCGAGTTTCTACGAGCAGTACTTC
CDR3aa: CASNDPGLASFYEQYF
j_gene: TRBJ2-7
d_gene: TRBD2
abundance: -
v_gene: TRBV6-1

CDR3nt: TGTGCCAGCAGCTTTGAAAGGGGTAGGGCAAAGCCTGAAGCTTTCTTT
CDR3aa: CASSFERGRAKPEAFF
j_gene: TRBJ1-1
d_gene: -
abundance: -
v_gene: TRBV11-2